Listed below are T cell receptor beta chains from one sample, sequenced in a study of blood T cell repertoires in COVID-19. Data came from immunoSEQ multiplex PCR; TCRdb stores just in-frame clones and leaves some out. The data contain about 190,000 clones, around 91% of them singletons. The sample comprised peripheral blood. The receptors were gathered from a man aged 45 to 65 with acute or convalescent COVID-19. Each CDR3 is given without its conserved first and last residue.

v_gene: TRBV6-1
CDR3aa: ASSENIKGAHYGYT

v_gene: TRBV6-6
CDR3aa: ASTRDYSGTDTQY

v_gene: TRBV7-8
CDR3aa: ASSLRLAVNEQF

v_gene: TRBV5-6
CDR3aa: ASSLLRGPSDTQY

v_gene: TRBV5-1
CDR3aa: ASSLEQNSYNEQF

v_gene: TRBV2
CDR3aa: ASSGAGAGNQPQH

v_gene: TRBV7-9
CDR3aa: ASSLDTYNSPLH

v_gene: TRBV5-1
CDR3aa: ASSPGGSVYNEQF

v_gene: TRBV7-2
CDR3aa: ASSLVPGGGRGITDTQY

v_gene: TRBV7-2
CDR3aa: ASSLIWTATNQPQH

v_gene: TRBV19
CDR3aa: ASTLVAGGNQPQH

v_gene: TRBV19
CDR3aa: ASSIGGRWRGNEQF

v_gene: TRBV5-1
CDR3aa: ASSLVSSEGEQY

v_gene: TRBV18
CDR3aa: ASSKGQGAGGANVLT

v_gene: TRBV5-1
CDR3aa: ASSLGQGGTGELF